This is a list of T cell receptor beta chains from one sample in a study of blood T cell repertoires in COVID-19. Sequenced by immunoSEQ multiplex PCR; TCRdb stores in-frame clones only, minus some. Of some 270,000 clones listed, just under 90% are singletons. Source material: PBMCs or T cells enriched from blood (not recorded which). These receptor sequences come from a woman aged 60-75 years who had recovered from COVID-19. Both conserved end residues are part of each CDR3. Fields, in order: V gene, clone size, J gene, CDR3 length, CDR3 protein. Clone size is not always given. Where it is, it says once, few, many or a class for expanded clones.

>TRBV6-5|NA|TRBJ2-3|15
CASSLAGARTDTQYF
>TRBV30|NA|TRBJ1-6|13
CAWSGAYNSPLHF
>TRBV19|NA|TRBJ2-2|15
CASRHGGVSTGELFF
>TRBV2|once|TRBJ2-1|11
CASKPDNEQFF
>TRBV7-9|NA|TRBJ1-5|14
CASSLGGEGQPQHF
>TRBV4-1|NA|TRBJ1-4|14
CASSQDRLAGGLFF
>TRBV28|NA|TRBJ1-2|14
CASSLGQGFRGYTF
>TRBV6-2/TRBV6-3|once|TRBJ1-2|13
CASSPDSNYGYTF
>TRBV24-1|NA|TRBJ2-3|15
CATSDQGAGTDTQYF
>TRBV6-5|NA|TRBJ1-1|14
CASRTQVGNTEAFF
>TRBV19|NA|TRBJ2-2|16
CASSTTVLLNTGELFF
>TRBV7-9|NA|TRBJ1-1|14
CASSPQGASTWAFF
>TRBV7-9|NA|TRBJ2-5|15
CASSISLRGQETQYF
>TRBV5-4|NA|TRBJ1-3|17
CASSDAPAGSSGNTIYF
>TRBV7-9|NA|TRBJ2-6|14
CASSLRSGANVLTF
>TRBV7-8|NA|TRBJ2-7|15
CASSPRLAGGREQYF
>TRBV28|once|TRBJ1-2|13
CASSSPLEAGYTF
>TRBV6-5|NA|TRBJ2-3|15
CASSPPAAFLDTQYF
>TRBV6-1|once|TRBJ2-1|14
CASSEGAGLDEQFF
>TRBV4-1|NA|TRBJ2-2|15
CASSLFSANTGELFF
>TRBV7-9|few|TRBJ2-7|17
CASSSHRLDRVPYEQYF
>TRBV28|NA|TRBJ1-2|14
CASSSGGVDYGYTF
>TRBV7-9|NA|TRBJ2-3|14
CASWASGSGDTQYF
>TRBV28|NA|TRBJ2-3|14
CASSSGQGRDTQYF
>TRBV29-1|NA|TRBJ2-7|14
CSVDAGKNSYEQYF
>TRBV28|NA|TRBJ2-1|13
CASSGGGRDEQFF
>TRBV20-1|NA|TRBJ1-5|14
CSASSRASNQPQHF
>TRBV10-1|NA|TRBJ2-5|17
CASSDGRSSGGKETQYF
>TRBV5-5|NA|TRBJ2-7|14
CASSPGTGGGEQYF
>TRBV30|few|TRBJ1-2|15
CAWWYPGQSNYGYTF
>TRBV28|NA|TRBJ2-3|14
CASRRSGSTDTQYF
>TRBV7-2|NA|TRBJ1-1|15
CASRGAVGGNTEAFF
>TRBV5-1|NA|TRBJ2-3|14
CASSGTVSPDTQYF
>TRBV9|once|TRBJ2-5|13
CASSVGGAETQYF
>TRBV5-1|NA|TRBJ2-2|11
CASSEGGELFF
>TRBV4-1|NA|TRBJ2-1|13
CASSQGVGLEQFF
>TRBV19|NA|TRBJ2-3|14
CASSMSGGIDTQYF
>TRBV5-1|NA|TRBJ2-7|13
CASSLGQVNEQYF
>TRBV9|NA|TRBJ2-1|15
CASSVDLKIYNEQFF
>TRBV3-1/TRBV3-2|NA|TRBJ1-2|13
CASSEAAGYGYTF
>TRBV5-6|NA|TRBJ2-7|15
CASSLYVSSSVEQYF
>TRBV2|NA|TRBJ1-5|14
CASSATTGDQPQHF
>TRBV9|NA|TRBJ1-6|13
CASSQDWDSPLHF
>TRBV11-3|once|TRBJ1-3|14
CASRVGVSGNTIYF
>TRBV14|NA|TRBJ2-1|16
CASSPPPGQGFNEQFF